This entry features one T cell receptor beta chain sequence. What it binds is unknown. These data are taken from a study of cytomegalovirus exposure and HLA in healthy donors. The assay was immunoSEQ multiplex PCR, and TCRdb's table has in-frame clones only and misses some. The sample lists about 160,000 clones, under 90% seen once, with around 3.8% in the top ten. Whole-study findings and limits: Rare sequences made up most TCRs, while some public TCRs were found in many donors. Reports described diagnosis of cytomegalovirus status by the classifier as highly specific and sensitive.

The origin of this receptor is a man aged 18 to 29 in good health and CMV-seropositive. What was sequenced was PBMCs.

The CDR3 loop reads CASRRTSQGNSGNTIYF. The CDR3 nucleotides read TGTGCCAGCAGGCGAACGTCACAGGGTAACTCTGGAAACACCATATATTTT. The J gene is TRBJ1-3, the V gene TRBV5-7, with D possibly being TRBD1 (6 bases). TRBV5-7 is sorted into the ORF group, with uncertain function. This CDR3 has 17 amino acids. V lost 5 bases and J 0 bases, leaving 18 bases between the germline ends.